These 18 T cell receptor beta chains came from one sample sequenced in a study of blood T cell repertoires in COVID-19. The data were produced by immunoSEQ multiplex PCR, yet TCRdb's version contains in-frame clones alone and is incomplete. Altogether about 250,000 clones are present, about nine tenths being singletons, with the ten largest covering about 0.8%. Sequenced material: peripheral blood. All receptors derive from a man aged 25-45 years with COVID-19, enrolled during active disease.

The chain links TRBV19 to TRBJ1-1, with D perhaps matching TRBD1 (6 bases). Germline V gives CDR1 LNHDA, CDR2 SQIVND (reference sequence). V lost 4 bases and J 0 bases, leaving 12 bases between the germline ends. The CDR3 contains 15 residues. The CDR3, as DNA: TGTGCCAGTAGTAGACAGACAGGAATGAACACTGAAGCTTTCTTT. This gives the protein CASSRQTGMNTEAFF.

By share, this clone counts as medium-sized. V gene TRBV20-1 combines with J gene TRBJ2-3, with TRBD2 matching 11 bases. The CDR3 covers 16 residues. Germline values: CDR1 DFQATT, CDR2 SNEGSKA (reference sequence). The J segment lost 4 bases and the V segment lost 3 bases, leaving 9 bases of the junction unmatched. CDR3 sequence (DNA): TGCAGTGCTAGTGCTCCTAGCGGGGGGCGGGCAGATACGCAGTATTTT. This gives the protein CSASAPSGGRADTQYF.

V is TRBV19 and J is TRBJ2-1; 7 nucleotides line up with TRBD2. In germline, CDR1 is LNHDA, CDR2 SQIVND (reference sequence). The CDR3 totals 13 residues. V dropped 8 bases and J dropped 9; count of bases not matched to a gene: 10. CDR3 sequence: CASRNLGEGEQFF. In DNA, the CDR3 is TGTGCCAGTCGAAATTTGGGGGAGGGTGAGCAGTTCTTC. The full variable domain, its missing parts supplied by reference TRBV19 and TRBJ2-1, is DGGITQSPKYLFRKEGQNVTLSCEQNLNHDAMYWYRQDPGQGLRLIYYSQIVNDFQKGDIAEGYSVSREKKESFPLTVTSAQKNPTAFYLCASRNLGEGEQFFGPGTRLTVL.

The chain links TRBV9 to TRBJ1-2; TRBD1 is a possible D gene (5 bases). V gave up 0 bases and J gave up 4 bases, with 16 bases separating them. Germline CDR1 is SGDLS and CDR2 is YYNGEE. The CDR3 is 16 amino acids. CDR3 in amino acids: CASSVGSAQGSYGYTF. In DNA, the CDR3 is TGTGCCAGCAGCGTAGGATCGGCCCAGGGAAGCTATGGCTACACCTTC.

The chain carries TRBV5-1 and TRBJ2-5; TRBD1 might be the D (6 bases). The CDR3 is 15 amino acids. V dropped 1 base and J dropped 4 bases, with 14 bases sitting between them. Germline CDR1 and CDR2: SGHRS and YFSETQ. The CDR3: CASSLQGGTRETQYF. Here the CDR3 DNA reads TGCGCCAGCAGCTTGCAAGGGGGAACTAGAGAGACCCAGTACTTC. The entire variable domain, with the rest obtained from reference TRBV5-1 and TRBJ2-5, is as follows: KAGVTQTPRYLIKTRGQQVTLSCSPISGHRSVSWYQQTPGQGLQFLFEYFSETQRNKGNFPGRFSGRQFSNSRSEMNVSTLELGDSALYLCASSLQGGTRETQYFGPGTRLLVL.

This chain uses TRBV5-1 with TRBJ2-3; TRBD1 is a possible D gene (6 bases). The CDR3 covers 15 residues. V lost 4 bases and J 2 bases, leaving 14 bases between the germline ends. Germline CDR1 and CDR2: SGHRS and YFSETQ. The CDR3 DNA reads TGCGCCAGCAGCATCGGACAGCCATCCACAGATACGCAGTATTTT. Translation: CASSIGQPSTDTQYF.

The chain employs TRBV11-1 and TRBJ1-2; no reliable D call. This CDR3 region has 14 residues. Trimming removed 0 bases at V and 6 bases at J, with 11 bases between. Germline V gives CDR1 SGHAT, CDR2 FQDESV (reference sequence). The CDR3 sequence: CASSLAGGNDGYTF. The CDR3 DNA follows: TGTGCCAGCAGCTTAGCGGGAGGGAACGATGGCTACACCTTC.

The chain has TRBV10-2 and TRBJ1-2; 9 bases are shared with TRBD1. The trim removed 7 bases at V and 6 bases at J, leaving 12 bases unmatched. Germline CDR1 and CDR2: WSHSY and SAAADI. The CDR3 consists of 15 residues. The CDR3 loop reads CASNSVETGGNGYTF. The CDR3 bases are TGCGCCAGCAACTCGGTAGAGACAGGGGGTAATGGCTACACCTTC.

The chain couples TRBV5-1 to TRBJ2-5, with TRBD2 matching 11 bases. V was clipped by 1 base and J by 2 bases; unmatched bases: 4. The CDR3 sequence is 16 residues long. Germline CDR1 SGHRS, CDR2 YFSETQ. CDR3 nucleotides: TGCGCCAGCAGCTTGACTAGCGGGGGTCGACAAGAGACCCAGTACTTC. This gives the protein CASSLTSGGRQETQYF.

The V call is TRBV25-1, the J call TRBJ1-3; a possible D gene is TRBD1 (6 bases). The CDR3 has 12 residues. The ends were cut back, 10 bases at V and 4 bases at J, with 11 bases in the middle. In germline, CDR1 is MGHDK, CDR2 SYGVNS. The CDR3 coding sequence is TGTGCCACCGGGACACCGGGAAACACCATATATTTT. Translating it yields CATGTPGNTIYF.

The genes are TRBV18 and TRBJ1-1; D gene ambiguous. The germline V and J ends were trimmed by 1 base and 1 base, with 7 bases remaining between them. Germline CDR1 reads KGHSH; CDR2 reads LQKENI. This CDR3 comprises 14 residues. The CDR3 loop reads CASSPRSENTEAFF. In nucleotides, the CDR3 is TGTGCCAGCTCACCACGGAGCGAGAACACTGAAGCTTTCTTT.

The rearrangement links TRBV5-1 to TRBJ1-1; D is possibly TRBD1 (5 bases). V gave up 0 bases and J gave up 1 base, with 10 bases separating them. Looked up from germline, CDR1 is SGHRS and CDR2 is YFSETQ. The CDR3 spans 15 residues. The CDR3: CASSLAGRENTEAFF. CDR3 nucleotides: TGCGCCAGCAGCTTGGCCGGCAGGGAGAACACTGAAGCTTTCTTT. Complete variable domain (other parts from reference TRBV5-1 and TRBJ1-1): KAGVTQTPRYLIKTRGQQVTLSCSPISGHRSVSWYQQTPGQGLQFLFEYFSETQRNKGNFPGRFSGRQFSNSRSEMNVSTLELGDSALYLCASSLAGRENTEAFFGQGTRLTVV.

This chain uses TRBV10-2 with TRBJ1-4; no definite D call. V dropped 2 bases and J dropped 8 bases, with 9 bases sitting between them. This CDR3 has 13 amino acids. Germline CDR1 and CDR2: WSHSY and SAAADI. The CDR3 bases are TGCGCCAGCAGTGAGAACAGCAGGGAAAAACTGTTTTTT. As protein: CASSENSREKLFF.

The genes are TRBV24-1 and TRBJ2-2, with D maybe TRBD1 (6 bases). The CDR3 runs to 15 residues. Germline-derived CDR1 and CDR2 are KGHDR and SFDVKD. The V and J ends lost 8 bases and 1 base respectively, with 13 bases between them. In nucleotides, the CDR3 is TGTGCCACCAATTCAGGGGACGGGAACACCGGGGAGCTGTTTTTT. Residues: CATNSGDGNTGELFF.

The rearrangement joins TRBV6-6 to TRBJ2-1; 7 bases line up with TRBD1. The germline gives CDR1 MNHNY, CDR2 SVGAGI (reference sequence). The CDR3 is made up of 15 amino acids. Germline trimming cut 2 bases from V and 8 bases from J; bases unmatched to any gene: 9. CDR3 protein: CASSYEGQAGHEQFF. The CDR3 coding sequence is TGTGCCAGCAGTTACGAAGGACAGGCTGGGCATGAGCAGTTCTTC.

This sequence joins TRBV3-1 (or the pseudogene TRBV3-2) and TRBJ2-3, with a weak D call TRBD2 (7 bases). V lost 8 bases and J 5 bases, leaving 20 bases between the germline ends. Germline lookup yields CDR1 LGHDT and CDR2 YNNKEL (reference sequence). The CDR3 spans 15 residues. The CDR3 nucleotides are TGTGCCAGCGCTGAAACGGGGGGCAAAATAGATACGCAGTATTTT. This encodes CASAETGGKIDTQYF.

CDR3 sequence: CASSPDTTTEAFF. CDR3 nucleotide sequence: TGTGCCAGCTCACCAGACACGACCACTGAAGCTTTCTTT. The V gene is TRBV18, the J gene TRBJ1-1; D remains unclear. The V end lost 2 bases, the J end lost 4 bases, and 8 bases lay between the germline ends. CDR3 length equals 13 residues. The germline CDR1 and CDR2 sequences are KGHSH and LQKENI.

This rearrangement joins TRBV6-5 to TRBJ1-1, with D uncertain. V gave up 0 bases and J gave up 3 bases, with 5 bases separating them. Germline V CDR1 and CDR2: MNHEY, SVGAGI. The length of the CDR3 is 13 residues. DNA for the CDR3: TGTGCCAGCAGTTACTCGAGGGACACTGAAGCTTTCTTT. Residues: CASSYSRDTEAFF.